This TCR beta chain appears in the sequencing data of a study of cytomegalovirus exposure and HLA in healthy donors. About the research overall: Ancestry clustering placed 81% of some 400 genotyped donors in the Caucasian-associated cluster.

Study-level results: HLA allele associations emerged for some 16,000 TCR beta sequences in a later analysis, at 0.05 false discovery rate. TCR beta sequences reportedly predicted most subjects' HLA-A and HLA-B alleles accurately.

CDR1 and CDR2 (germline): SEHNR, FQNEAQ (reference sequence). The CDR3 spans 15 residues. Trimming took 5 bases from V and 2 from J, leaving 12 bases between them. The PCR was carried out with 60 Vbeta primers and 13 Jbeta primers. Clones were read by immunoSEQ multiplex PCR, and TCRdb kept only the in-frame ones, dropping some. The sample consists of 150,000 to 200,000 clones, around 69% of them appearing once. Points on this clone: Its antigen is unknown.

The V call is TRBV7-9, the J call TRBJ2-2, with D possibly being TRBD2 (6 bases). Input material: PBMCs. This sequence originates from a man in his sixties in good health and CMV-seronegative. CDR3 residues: CASSPRRANTGELFF. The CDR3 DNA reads TGTGCCAGCAGCCCCCGGAGGGCCAACACCGGGGAGCTGTTTTTT. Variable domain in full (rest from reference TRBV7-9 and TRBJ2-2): DTGVSQNPRHKITKRGQNVTFRCDPISEHNRLYWYRQTLGQGPEFLTYFQNEAQLEKSRLLSDRFSAERPKGSFSTLEIQRTEQGDSAMYLCASSPRRANTGELFFGEGSRLTVL.